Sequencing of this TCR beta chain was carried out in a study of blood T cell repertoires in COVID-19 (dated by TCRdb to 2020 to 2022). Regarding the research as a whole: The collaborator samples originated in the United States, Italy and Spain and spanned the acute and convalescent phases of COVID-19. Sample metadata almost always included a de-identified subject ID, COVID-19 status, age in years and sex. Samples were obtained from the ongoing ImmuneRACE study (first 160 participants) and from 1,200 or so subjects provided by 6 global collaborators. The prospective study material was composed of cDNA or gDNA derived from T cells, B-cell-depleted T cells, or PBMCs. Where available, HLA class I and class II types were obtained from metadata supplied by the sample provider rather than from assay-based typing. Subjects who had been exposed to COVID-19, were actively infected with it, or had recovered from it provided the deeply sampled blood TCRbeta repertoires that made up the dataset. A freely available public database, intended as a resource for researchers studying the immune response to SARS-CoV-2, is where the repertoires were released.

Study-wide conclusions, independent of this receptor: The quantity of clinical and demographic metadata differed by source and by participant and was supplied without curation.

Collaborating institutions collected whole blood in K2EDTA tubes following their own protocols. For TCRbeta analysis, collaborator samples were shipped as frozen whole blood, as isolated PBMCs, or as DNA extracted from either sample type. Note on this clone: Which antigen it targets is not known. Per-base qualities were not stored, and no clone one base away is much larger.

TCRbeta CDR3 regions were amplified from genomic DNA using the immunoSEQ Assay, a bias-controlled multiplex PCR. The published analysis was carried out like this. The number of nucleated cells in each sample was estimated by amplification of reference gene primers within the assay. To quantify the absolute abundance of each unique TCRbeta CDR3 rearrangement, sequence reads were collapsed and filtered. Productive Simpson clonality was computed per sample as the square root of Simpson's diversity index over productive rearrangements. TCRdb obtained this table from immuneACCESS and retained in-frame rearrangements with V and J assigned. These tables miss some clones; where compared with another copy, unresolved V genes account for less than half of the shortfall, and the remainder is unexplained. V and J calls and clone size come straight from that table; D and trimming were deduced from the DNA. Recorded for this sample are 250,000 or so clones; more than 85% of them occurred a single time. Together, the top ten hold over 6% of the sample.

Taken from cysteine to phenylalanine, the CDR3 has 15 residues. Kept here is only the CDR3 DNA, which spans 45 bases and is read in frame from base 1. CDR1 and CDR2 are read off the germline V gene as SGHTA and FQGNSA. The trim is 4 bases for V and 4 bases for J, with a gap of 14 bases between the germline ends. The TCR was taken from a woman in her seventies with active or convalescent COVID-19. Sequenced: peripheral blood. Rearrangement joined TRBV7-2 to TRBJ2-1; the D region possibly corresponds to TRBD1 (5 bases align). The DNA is TGTGCCAGCAGCTCGAGAAGGACAAATTACAATGAGCAGTTCTTC. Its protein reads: CASSSRRTNYNEQFF.